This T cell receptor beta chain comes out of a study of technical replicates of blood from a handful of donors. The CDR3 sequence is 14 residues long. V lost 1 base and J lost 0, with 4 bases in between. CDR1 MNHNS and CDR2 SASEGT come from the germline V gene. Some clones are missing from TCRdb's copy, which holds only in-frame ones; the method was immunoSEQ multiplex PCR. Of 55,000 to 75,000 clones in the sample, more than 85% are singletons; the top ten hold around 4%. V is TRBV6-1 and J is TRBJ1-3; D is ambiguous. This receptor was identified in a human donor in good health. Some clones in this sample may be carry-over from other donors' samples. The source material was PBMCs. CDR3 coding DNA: TGTGCCAGCAGTGAAGTATCCTCTGGAAACACCATATATTTT. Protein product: CASSEVSSGNTIYF.